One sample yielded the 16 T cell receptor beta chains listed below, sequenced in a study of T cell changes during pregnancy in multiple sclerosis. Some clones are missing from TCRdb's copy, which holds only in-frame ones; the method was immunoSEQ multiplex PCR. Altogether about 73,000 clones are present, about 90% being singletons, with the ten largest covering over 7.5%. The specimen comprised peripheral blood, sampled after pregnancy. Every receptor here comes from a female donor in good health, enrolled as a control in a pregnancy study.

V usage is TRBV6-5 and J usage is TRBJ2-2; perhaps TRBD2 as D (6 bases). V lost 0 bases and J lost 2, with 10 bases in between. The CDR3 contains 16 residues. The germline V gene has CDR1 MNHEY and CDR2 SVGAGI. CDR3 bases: TGTGCCAGCAGTTACTCGATGGCGGGAAACACCGGGGAGCTGTTTTTT. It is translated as CASSYSMAGNTGELFF.

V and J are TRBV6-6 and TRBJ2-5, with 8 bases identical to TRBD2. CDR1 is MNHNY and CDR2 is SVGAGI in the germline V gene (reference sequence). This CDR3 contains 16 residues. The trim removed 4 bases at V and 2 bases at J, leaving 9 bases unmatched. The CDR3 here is CASSSGGGRGQETQYF. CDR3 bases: TGTGCCAGCAGTTCCGGGGGGGGCCGGGGTCAAGAGACCCAGTACTTC.

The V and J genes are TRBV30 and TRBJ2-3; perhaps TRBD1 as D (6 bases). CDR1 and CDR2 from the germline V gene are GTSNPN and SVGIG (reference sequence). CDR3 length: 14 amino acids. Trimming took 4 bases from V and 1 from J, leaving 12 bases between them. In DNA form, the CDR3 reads TGTGCCTGGAACATGGCAGGGGGCACAGATACGCAGTATTTT. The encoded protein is CAWNMAGGTDTQYF.

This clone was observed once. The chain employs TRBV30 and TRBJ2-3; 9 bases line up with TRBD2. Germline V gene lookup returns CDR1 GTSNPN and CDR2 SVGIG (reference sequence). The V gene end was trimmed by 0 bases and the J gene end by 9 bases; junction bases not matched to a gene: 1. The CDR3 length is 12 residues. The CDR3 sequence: CAWSVREGTQYF. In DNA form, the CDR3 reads TGTGCCTGGAGTGTGCGGGAGGGCACGCAGTATTTT. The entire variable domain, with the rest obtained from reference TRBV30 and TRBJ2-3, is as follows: SQTIHQWPATLVQPVGSPLSLECTVEGTSNPNLYWYRQAAGRGLQLLFYSVGIGQISSEVPQNLSASRPQDRQFILSSKKLLLSDSGFYLCAWSVREGTQYFGPGTRLTVL.

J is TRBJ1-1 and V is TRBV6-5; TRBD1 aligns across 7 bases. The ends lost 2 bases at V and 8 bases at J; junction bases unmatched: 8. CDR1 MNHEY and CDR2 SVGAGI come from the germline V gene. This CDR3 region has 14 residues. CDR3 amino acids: CASSYGKPGQEAFF. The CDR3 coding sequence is TGTGCCAGCAGTTACGGTAAACCGGGACAGGAAGCTTTCTTT.

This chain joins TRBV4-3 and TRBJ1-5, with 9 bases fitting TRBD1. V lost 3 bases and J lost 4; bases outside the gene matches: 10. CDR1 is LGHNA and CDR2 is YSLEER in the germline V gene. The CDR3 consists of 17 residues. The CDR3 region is CASSQTRWGTGNQPQHF. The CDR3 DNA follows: TGCGCCAGCAGCCAGACTCGGTGGGGGACAGGGAATCAGCCCCAGCATTTT.

CDR3 bases: TGTGCCAGCAGCTTACAGGGGGCGCCTGGCTACACCTTC. Encoded protein: CASSLQGAPGYTF. The chain uses TRBV5-4 and TRBJ1-2, with 9 bases lining up with TRBD1. The CDR3 spans 13 residues. The germline V gene encodes CDR1 SGHNT and CDR2 YYREEE (reference sequence). The trim removed 2 bases at V and 7 bases at J, leaving 3 bases unmatched.

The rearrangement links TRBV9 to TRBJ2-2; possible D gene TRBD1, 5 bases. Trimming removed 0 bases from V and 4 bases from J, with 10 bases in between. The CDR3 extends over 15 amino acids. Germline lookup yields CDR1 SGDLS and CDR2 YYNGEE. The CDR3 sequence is CASSVETDPTGELFF. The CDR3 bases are TGTGCCAGCAGCGTAGAGACAGACCCCACCGGGGAGCTGTTTTTT.

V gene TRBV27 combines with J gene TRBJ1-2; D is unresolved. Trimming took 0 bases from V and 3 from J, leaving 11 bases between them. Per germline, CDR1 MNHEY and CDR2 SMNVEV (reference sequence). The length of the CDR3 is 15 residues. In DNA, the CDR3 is TGTGCCAGCAGTTTATCGCCGAGGCCTGACTATGGCTACACCTTC. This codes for CASSLSPRPDYGYTF.

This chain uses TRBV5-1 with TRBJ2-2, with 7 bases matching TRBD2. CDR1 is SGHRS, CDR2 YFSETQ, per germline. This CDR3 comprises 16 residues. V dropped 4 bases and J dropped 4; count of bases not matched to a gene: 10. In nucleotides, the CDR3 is TGCGCCAGCAGCCCCACCGGGACTATGGGCACCGGGGAGCTGTTTTTT. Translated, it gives CASSPTGTMGTGELFF. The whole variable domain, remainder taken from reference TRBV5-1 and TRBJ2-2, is KAGVTQTPRYLIKTRGQQVTLSCSPISGHRSVSWYQQTPGQGLQFLFEYFSETQRNKGNFPGRFSGRQFSNSRSEMNVSTLELGDSALYLCASSPTGTMGTGELFFGEGSRLTVL.

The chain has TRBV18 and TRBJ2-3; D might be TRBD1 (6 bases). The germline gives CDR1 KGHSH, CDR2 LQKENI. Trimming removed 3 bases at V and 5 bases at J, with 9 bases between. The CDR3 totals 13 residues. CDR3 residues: CASSPPTGDTQYF. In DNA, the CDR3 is TGTGCCAGCTCACCTCCGACAGGAGATACGCAGTATTTT.

The CDR3 protein is CASSLEAGSGGTQYF. The CDR3 DNA is TGCGCCAGCAGCTTGGAAGCGGGGTCCGGGGGTACGCAGTATTTT. The V gene is TRBV5-1, the J gene TRBJ2-3; 7 bases are shared with TRBD2. This CDR3 region has 15 residues. CDR1 is SGHRS and CDR2 is YFSETQ in the germline V gene. The trim removed 0 bases at V and 8 bases at J, leaving 9 bases unmatched.

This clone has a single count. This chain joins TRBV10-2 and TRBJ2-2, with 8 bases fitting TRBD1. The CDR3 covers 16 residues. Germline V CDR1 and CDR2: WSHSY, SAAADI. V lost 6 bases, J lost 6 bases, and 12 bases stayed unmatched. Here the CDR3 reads CASSGFTGGRAGELFF. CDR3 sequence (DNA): TGCGCCAGCAGCGGATTCACAGGGGGGCGGGCCGGGGAGCTGTTTTTT.

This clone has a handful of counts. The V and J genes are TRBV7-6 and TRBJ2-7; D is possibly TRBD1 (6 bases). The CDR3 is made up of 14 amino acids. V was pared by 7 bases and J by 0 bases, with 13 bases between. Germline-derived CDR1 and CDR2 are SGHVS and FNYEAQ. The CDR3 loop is CASTPGHSSYEQYF. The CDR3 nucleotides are TGTGCCAGCACCCCGGGACATTCCTCCTACGAGCAGTACTTC.

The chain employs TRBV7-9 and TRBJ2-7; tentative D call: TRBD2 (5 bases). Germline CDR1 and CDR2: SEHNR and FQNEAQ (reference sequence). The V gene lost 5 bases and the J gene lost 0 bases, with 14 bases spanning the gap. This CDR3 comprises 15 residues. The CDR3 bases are TGTGCCAGCAGCCCCCAGCGGCTAAGCTCCTACGAGCAGTACTTC. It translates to CASSPQRLSSYEQYF.

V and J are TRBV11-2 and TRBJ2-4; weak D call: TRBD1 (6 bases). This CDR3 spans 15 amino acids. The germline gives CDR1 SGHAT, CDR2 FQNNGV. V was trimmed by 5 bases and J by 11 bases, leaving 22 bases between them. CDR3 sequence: CASSVGTITANFQYF. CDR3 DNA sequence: TGTGCCAGCAGCGTCGGGACAATCACCGCTAATTTTCAGTACTTC.